A selection of T cell receptor beta chains follows, all from one sample in a study of Ad26.COV2.S vaccination and SARS-CoV-2 variants. The assay was immunoSEQ multiplex PCR, and TCRdb's table has in-frame clones only and misses some. The table records about 320,000 clones, approximately 80% of them present only once. Sample: peripheral blood, taken in a trial of Ad26.COV2.S vaccine versus placebo. These receptor sequences come from a person aged 18-65 years who received the Ad26.COV2.S COVID-19 vaccine or a placebo. Both conserved end residues are part of each CDR3. Fields, in order: J gene, clone size, V gene, D gene, CDR3 length, CDR3 protein, CDR3 DNA. A D gene is named only where the DNA matches it firmly. Not all rows give a size; the values are once, few, many and, for expanded clones, a class.

TRBJ1-1 once TRBV2 TRBD1 13 CASRGQGGTEAFF TGTGCCAGCAGGGGACAGGGGGGAACTGAAGCTTTCTTT
TRBJ1-2 - TRBV5-5 - 16 CASSFQLLDHAGGYTF TGTGCCAGCAGCTTCCAACTACTAGACCACGCTGGTGGCTACACCTTC
TRBJ1-1 - TRBV5-5 - 13 CASFRDFGTEAFF TGTGCCAGCTTCAGGGACTTCGGGACTGAAGCTTTCTTT
TRBJ2-2 - TRBV2 TRBD2 15 CASSGTSGVSGELFF TGTGCCAGCAGCGGGACTAGCGGGGTTTCCGGGGAGCTGTTTTTT
TRBJ2-2 once TRBV27 - 14 CASSRKLGAGELFF TGTGCCAGCAGTCGGAAACTGGGTGCCGGGGAGCTGTTTTTT
TRBJ1-1 once TRBV7-8 TRBD1 15 CASSSPQGGNTEAFF TGTGCCAGCAGCTCTCCACAGGGGGGGAACACTGAAGCTTTCTTT
TRBJ2-5 - TRBV25-1 TRBD1 15 CASSQPTGGFETQYF TGTGCCAGCAGTCAACCGACAGGGGGATTCGAGACCCAGTACTTC
TRBJ1-3 few TRBV28 TRBD1 15 CASSLEEDRGNTIYF TGTGCCAGCAGTTTGGAGGAGGACAGGGGAAACACCATATATTTT
TRBJ2-5 - TRBV7-2 TRBD2 11 CASGLGETQYF TGTGCTTCTGGACTAGGCGAGACCCAGTACTTC
TRBJ1-2 - TRBV19 - 15 CASSIEARDPYGYTF TGTGCCAGTAGTATAGAGGCCAGGGACCCGTATGGCTACACCTTC
TRBJ1-5 - TRBV11-2 - 15 CASSLDGQLVQPQHF TGTGCCAGCAGCTTAGATGGGCAGTTGGTTCAGCCCCAGCATTTT
TRBJ1-1 - TRBV3-1/TRBV3-2 - 16 CASSHPGLNMNTEAFF TGTGCCAGCAGCCACCCGGGACTTAACATGAACACTGAAGCTTTCTTT
TRBJ2-3 - TRBV9 - 12 CASSARLDTQYF TGTGCCAGCAGCGCCCGGCTGGATACGCAGTATTTT
TRBJ1-3 - TRBV11-2 - 14 CASGSGISGNTIYF TGTGCCAGCGGGTCCGGGATCTCTGGAAACACCATATATTTT
TRBJ2-7 - TRBV27 - 16 CASRGGSLVAGYEQYF TGTGCCAGCAGGGGGGGCAGTCTGGTGGCAGGGTACGAGCAGTACTTC
TRBJ1-4 - TRBV5-6 - 16 CASSLAGAASNEKLFF TGTGCCAGCAGCTTGGCCGGGGCAGCTAGTAACGAAAAACTGTTTTTT
TRBJ2-7 - TRBV4-2 - 15 CASSQEWGEGYEQYF TGTGCCAGCAGCCAAGAGTGGGGGGAAGGGTACGAGCAGTACTTC